This TCR beta chain is from a study of blood T cell repertoires in COVID-19. This CDR3 spans 14 amino acids. The germline CDR1 and CDR2 sequences are MGHRA and YSYEKL. Trimming pared 3 bases from V and 5 bases from J, leaving 13 bases between. Per the original methods: Amplification with reference gene primers provided the estimates of nucleated cell counts. Clones were read by immunoSEQ multiplex PCR, and TCRdb kept only the in-frame ones, dropping some. The V and J calls and the clone size are those of that table, but D and trimming were determined from the DNA. This table has several thousand clones, around 89% appearing once.

The clonotype originates from a human donor in a cohort sampled during active COVID-19. The V and J genes are TRBV4-1 and TRBJ1-2, with D perhaps matching TRBD1 (5 bases). Sequencing was performed on peripheral blood. CDR3: CASSQGIGTYGYTF. The DNA for the CDR3 is TGCGCCAGCAGCCAGGGGATAGGGACTTATGGCTACACCTTC.